This T cell receptor (beta chain) was sequenced during a study of T cell responses to AZD1222 COVID-19 vaccine (dated by TCRdb to the early 2020s). The study in broad terms: AZD1222 recipients with second doses at about 4 weeks or about 12 weeks were pooled, because spike-specific TCR depth and breadth did not differ between schedules. A total of 233 trial participants underwent TCR sequencing, of whom 207 had received two doses of AZD1222 and 26 had received two doses of the MenACWY control vaccine. Trial participants were enrolled by age into 18-55, 56-69 and 70-plus year subgroups, with approximately 150, 30 and 60 TCR-sequenced participants respectively. Summary of the overall study and its limitations: Nearly half of unique spike-specific TCRs reportedly recognized epitopes outside regions mutated in the B.1.351 and B.1.1.7 variants. Participants were mostly white British, with more females than males. The authors suggested clonal diversity may have been underestimated. Because no day 14 peak-response samples were available, repertoires were characterized only after the peak T cell response. Vaccine-associated CD4 TCRs spanned the whole spike protein, with dominant responses in regions 160-218 and 743-854. Spike-specific TCR breadth and depth rose significantly after two AZD1222 doses compared with day 0 and with MenACWY recipients. Conclusions about previously exposed vaccinees were limited because only a handful of AZD1222 recipients were SARS-CoV-2 seropositive at baseline. The 56-69-year group was small, and its depth increase did not reach significance, likely because of low power.

The time point label, read with the paper, signifies: baseline before first vaccination. Samples from vaccinated people were obtained from the UK trials COV001 and COV002, which included a single-blind randomized controlled phase 2/3 trial of AZD1222 (ChAdOx1 nCoV-19) in healthy adults. For TCRbeta chain sequencing, PBMC samples from trial participants were taken at day 0 and at day 28 after the second dose. The CDR3 regions of human TCRbeta chains were analyzed by immunosequencing. Per the authors' processing: TCRs in the repertoires were compared against a reference library of SARS-CoV-2-specific TCRs that had been generated with the MIRA antigen-specificity platform. Breadth was defined as the fraction of unique TCRs that were SARS-CoV-2-associated. Depth was defined as the fraction of total T cells that were SARS-CoV-2-associated. Using the MIRA data, every spike-specific TCR was mapped to the spike region that the TCR reacted to and assigned to either a CD4 or a CD8 class. Log10-transformed breadth and depth values were compared by one-way ANOVA with Sidak's multiple comparisons tests. Not all clones reach the TCRdb copy of this immuneACCESS table, which keeps in-frame sequences only. Checked studies attribute under half of the gap to unresolved V genes and leave the rest unexplained. V and J calls and clone size are copied from that table; D and trimming were computed from the DNA. The sample contains approximately 150,000 clones, 93% of them found a single time. Around 5% of the sample comes from the top ten.

Based on the germline V gene, the CDR1 and CDR2 sequences are MNHNS and SASEGT. Trimming leaves V shorter by 2 bases and J shorter by 6 bases, with the junction holding 4 bases beyond the gene matches. Reading from cysteine to phenylalanine, the CDR3 counts 16 amino acids. The retained sequence is limited to the CDR3, 48 bases, with the frame set at the first base. This clone was counted a few times. It lacks a known antigen. Qualities for individual bases were not recorded, and no much larger clone is one base off. The specimen was peripheral blood, collected on day 0 of AZD1222 vaccination. This chain is built from TRBV6-1 and TRBJ2-3; 14 of the junction bases match TRBD2. The clonotype was recovered from an adult in good health. The CDR3 in this case is CASSERTSGGSDTQYF. The nucleotide sequence is TGTGCCAGCAGTGAAAGGACTAGCGGGGGGTCGGATACGCAGTATTTT.